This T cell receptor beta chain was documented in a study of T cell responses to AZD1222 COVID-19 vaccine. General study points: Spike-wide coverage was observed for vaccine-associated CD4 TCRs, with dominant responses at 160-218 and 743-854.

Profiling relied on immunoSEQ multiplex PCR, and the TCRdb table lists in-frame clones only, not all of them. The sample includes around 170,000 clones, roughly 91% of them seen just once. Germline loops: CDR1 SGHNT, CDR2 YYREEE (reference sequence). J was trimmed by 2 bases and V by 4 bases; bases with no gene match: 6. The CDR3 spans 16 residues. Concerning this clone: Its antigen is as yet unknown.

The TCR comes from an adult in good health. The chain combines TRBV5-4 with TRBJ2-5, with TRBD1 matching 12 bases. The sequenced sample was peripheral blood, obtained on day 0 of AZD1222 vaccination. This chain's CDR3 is CASSPRDRGLQETQYF. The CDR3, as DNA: TGTGCCAGCAGCCCAAGGGACAGGGGGCTACAAGAGACCCAGTACTTC.